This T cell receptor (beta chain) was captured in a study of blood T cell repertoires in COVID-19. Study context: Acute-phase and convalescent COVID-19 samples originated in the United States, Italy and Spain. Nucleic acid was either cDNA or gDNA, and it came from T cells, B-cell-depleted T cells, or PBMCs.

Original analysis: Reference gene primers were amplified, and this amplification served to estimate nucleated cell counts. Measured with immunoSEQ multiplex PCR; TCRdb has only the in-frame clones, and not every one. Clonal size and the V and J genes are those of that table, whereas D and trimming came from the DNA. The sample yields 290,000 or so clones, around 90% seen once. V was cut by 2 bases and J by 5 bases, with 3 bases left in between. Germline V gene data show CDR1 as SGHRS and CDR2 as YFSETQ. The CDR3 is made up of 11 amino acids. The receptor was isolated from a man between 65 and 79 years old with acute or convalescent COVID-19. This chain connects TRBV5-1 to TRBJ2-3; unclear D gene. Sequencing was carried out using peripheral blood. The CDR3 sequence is CASSFKDTQYF. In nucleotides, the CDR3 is TGCGCCAGCAGCTTCAAAGATACGCAGTATTTT. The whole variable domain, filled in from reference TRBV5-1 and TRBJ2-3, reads KAGVTQTPRYLIKTRGQQVTLSCSPISGHRSVSWYQQTPGQGLQFLFEYFSETQRNKGNFPGRFSGRQFSNSRSEMNVSTLELGDSALYLCASSFKDTQYFGPGTRLTVL.